These T cell receptor beta chains were read from a single sample in a study of monozygotic twins with cystic fibrosis. Clones were read by immunoSEQ multiplex PCR, and TCRdb kept only the in-frame ones, dropping some. Among fewer than 30,000 clones, around four fifths were seen once, and the ten largest hold over 0.7%. The sequenced sample consisted of blood. These receptors were obtained from a girl aged 2 to 9 with cystic fibrosis. CDR3s include the opening cysteine and the closing phenylalanine or tryptophan. The D gene is left open where the match is weak. A clone size is listed for some rows: how often the clone was seen (once, few, many), or a class if it is expanded.

j_gene: TRBJ1-2
d_gene: -
abundance: few
len: 14
v_gene: TRBV5-4
CDR3aa: CASSLSSWNYGYTF
CDR3nt: TGTGCCAGCAGCTTGTCAAGTTGGAACTATGGCTACACCTTC

j_gene: TRBJ2-1
d_gene: TRBD2
abundance: -
len: 15
v_gene: TRBV10-3
CDR3aa: CAIFSGSGPNNEQFF
CDR3nt: TGTGCCATTTTTAGCGGGAGCGGCCCAAACAATGAGCAGTTCTTC

j_gene: TRBJ1-5
d_gene: -
abundance: -
len: 14
v_gene: TRBV7-2
CDR3aa: CASSLWGHPQPQHF
CDR3nt: TGTGCCAGCAGCTTATGGGGACACCCACAGCCCCAGCATTTT

j_gene: TRBJ2-5
d_gene: -
abundance: -
len: 13
v_gene: TRBV4-2
CDR3aa: CASSPSLQETQYF
CDR3nt: TGTGCCAGCAGCCCCTCCCTCCAAGAGACCCAGTACTTC

j_gene: TRBJ2-2
d_gene: TRBD2
abundance: -
len: 15
v_gene: TRBV5-1
CDR3aa: CASSPEGLVPGELFF
CDR3nt: TGCGCCAGCAGCCCAGAGGGACTAGTCCCCGGGGAGCTGTTTTTT

j_gene: TRBJ1-5
d_gene: -
abundance: -
len: 14
v_gene: TRBV2
CDR3aa: CASRDRRGNQPQHF
CDR3nt: TGTGCCAGCAGAGACCGACGGGGGAATCAGCCCCAGCATTTT

j_gene: TRBJ1-1
d_gene: TRBD1
abundance: -
len: 15
v_gene: TRBV5-8
CDR3aa: CASSELDRVNTEAFF
CDR3nt: TGTGCCAGCAGCGAATTGGACAGGGTGAACACTGAAGCTTTCTTT

j_gene: TRBJ2-3
d_gene: -
abundance: -
len: 12
v_gene: TRBV30
CDR3aa: CAWSATTDTQYF
CDR3nt: TGTGCCTGGAGTGCGACTACAGATACGCAGTATTTT

j_gene: TRBJ2-5
d_gene: -
abundance: -
len: 16
v_gene: TRBV9
CDR3aa: CASSVGVGGLQETQYF
CDR3nt: TGTGCCAGCAGCGTAGGGGTTGGAGGGCTCCAAGAGACCCAGTACTTC

j_gene: TRBJ1-5
d_gene: -
abundance: once
len: 13
v_gene: TRBV5-6
CDR3aa: CASSLSTRQPQHF
CDR3nt: TGTGCCAGCAGCCTCTCTACAAGACAGCCCCAGCATTTT

j_gene: TRBJ1-3
d_gene: TRBD1
abundance: -
len: 16
v_gene: TRBV14
CDR3aa: CASSARQGRPGNTIYF
CDR3nt: TGTGCCAGCAGCGCTCGACAGGGGCGGCCTGGAAACACCATATATTTT

j_gene: TRBJ1-5
d_gene: -
abundance: -
len: 13
v_gene: TRBV28
CDR3aa: CASSRTGVQPQHF
CDR3nt: TGTGCCAGCAGTCGGACGGGGGTCCAGCCCCAGCATTTT

j_gene: TRBJ2-7
d_gene: -
abundance: -
len: 16
v_gene: TRBV11-2
CDR3aa: CASSPEISGLGYEQYF
CDR3nt: TGTGCCAGCAGCCCAGAAATTAGCGGATTGGGCTACGAGCAGTACTTC

j_gene: TRBJ1-1
d_gene: TRBD1
abundance: -
len: 14
v_gene: TRBV2
CDR3aa: CASSPTGGNTEAFF
CDR3nt: TGTGCCAGCAGTCCCACAGGGGGGAACACTGAAGCTTTCTTT

j_gene: TRBJ2-3
d_gene: TRBD2
abundance: -
len: 16
v_gene: TRBV5-1
CDR3aa: CASSLGSGGFTDTQYF
CDR3nt: TGCGCCAGCAGCTTGGGTAGCGGGGGATTCACAGATACGCAGTATTTT

j_gene: TRBJ2-3
d_gene: -
abundance: -
len: 14
v_gene: TRBV15
CDR3aa: CATSRGKGPDTQYF
CDR3nt: TGTGCCACCAGCAGAGGGAAGGGCCCAGATACGCAGTATTTT

j_gene: TRBJ2-2
d_gene: TRBD2
abundance: -
len: 18
v_gene: TRBV18
CDR3aa: CASSLWTSGRMYGGELFF
CDR3nt: TGTGCCAGCTCACTATGGACTAGCGGGAGAATGTATGGCGGGGAGCTGTTTTTT

j_gene: TRBJ2-3
d_gene: -
abundance: -
len: 18
v_gene: TRBV21-1
CDR3aa: CASFEGQGSLTSTDTQYF
CDR3nt: TGTGCCAGCTTTGAAGGGCAGGGGTCGCTTACTAGCACAGATACGCAGTATTTT

j_gene: TRBJ2-7
d_gene: -
abundance: -
len: 16
v_gene: TRBV6-5
CDR3aa: CASSYSGGGSKNEQYF
CDR3nt: TGTGCCAGCAGTTACTCGGGAGGGGGCAGTAAGAACGAGCAGTACTTC

j_gene: TRBJ2-1
d_gene: -
abundance: -
len: 15
v_gene: TRBV5-1
CDR3aa: CASSAPGFGLNEQFF
CDR3nt: TGCGCCAGCAGCGCACCGGGTTTTGGGCTAAATGAGCAGTTCTTC

j_gene: TRBJ2-7
d_gene: -
abundance: -
len: 15
v_gene: TRBV5-3
CDR3aa: CARTGIAHFSYEQYF
CDR3nt: TGTGCCAGAACCGGTATAGCGCACTTCTCCTACGAGCAGTACTTC

j_gene: TRBJ2-2
d_gene: TRBD1
abundance: -
len: 16
v_gene: TRBV2
CDR3aa: CASRDDRGRVAGELFF
CDR3nt: TGTGCCAGCAGGGATGACAGGGGGCGCGTTGCCGGGGAGCTGTTTTTT

j_gene: TRBJ2-7
d_gene: TRBD1
abundance: -
len: 14
v_gene: TRBV7-2
CDR3aa: CASSLPGGGYEQYF
CDR3nt: TGTGCCAGCAGCTTACCAGGGGGCGGTTACGAGCAGTACTTC

j_gene: TRBJ2-1
d_gene: TRBD2
abundance: -
len: 14
v_gene: TRBV7-9
CDR3aa: CASSLVASGGEQFF
CDR3nt: TGTGCCAGCAGCTTAGTGGCTAGCGGGGGGGAGCAGTTCTTC